This paragraph reports one T cell receptor (beta chain). Per the original methods: For nucleated cells, counts were estimated from reference gene primer amplification. Only in-frame clones appear in the TCRdb table, and some are missing; sequencing was by immunoSEQ multiplex PCR. For V, J and clone size, that table is used; D and trimming come from the DNA. The sample shows over 100,000 clones, 86% of them seen only once. This CDR3 region has 16 residues. The germline V gene has CDR1 SNHLY and CDR2 FYNNEI. V dropped 2 bases and J dropped 4; count of bases not matched to a gene: 8. This specimen belongs to a study of blood T cell repertoires in COVID-19. Whole-study context: Specimens from acute and convalescent COVID-19 originated in the United States, Italy and Spain. Sample material is recorded as cDNA or gDNA derived from T cells, B-cell-depleted T cells, or PBMCs.

The sample comprised peripheral blood. This receptor was identified in a man in his forties with acute or convalescent COVID-19. This chain joins TRBV2 and TRBJ1-2, with 9 bases matching TRBD1. CDR3 loop: CASSESGQGAFYGYTF. In DNA, the CDR3 is TGTGCCAGCAGTGAATCGGGACAGGGAGCCTTCTATGGCTACACCTTC.